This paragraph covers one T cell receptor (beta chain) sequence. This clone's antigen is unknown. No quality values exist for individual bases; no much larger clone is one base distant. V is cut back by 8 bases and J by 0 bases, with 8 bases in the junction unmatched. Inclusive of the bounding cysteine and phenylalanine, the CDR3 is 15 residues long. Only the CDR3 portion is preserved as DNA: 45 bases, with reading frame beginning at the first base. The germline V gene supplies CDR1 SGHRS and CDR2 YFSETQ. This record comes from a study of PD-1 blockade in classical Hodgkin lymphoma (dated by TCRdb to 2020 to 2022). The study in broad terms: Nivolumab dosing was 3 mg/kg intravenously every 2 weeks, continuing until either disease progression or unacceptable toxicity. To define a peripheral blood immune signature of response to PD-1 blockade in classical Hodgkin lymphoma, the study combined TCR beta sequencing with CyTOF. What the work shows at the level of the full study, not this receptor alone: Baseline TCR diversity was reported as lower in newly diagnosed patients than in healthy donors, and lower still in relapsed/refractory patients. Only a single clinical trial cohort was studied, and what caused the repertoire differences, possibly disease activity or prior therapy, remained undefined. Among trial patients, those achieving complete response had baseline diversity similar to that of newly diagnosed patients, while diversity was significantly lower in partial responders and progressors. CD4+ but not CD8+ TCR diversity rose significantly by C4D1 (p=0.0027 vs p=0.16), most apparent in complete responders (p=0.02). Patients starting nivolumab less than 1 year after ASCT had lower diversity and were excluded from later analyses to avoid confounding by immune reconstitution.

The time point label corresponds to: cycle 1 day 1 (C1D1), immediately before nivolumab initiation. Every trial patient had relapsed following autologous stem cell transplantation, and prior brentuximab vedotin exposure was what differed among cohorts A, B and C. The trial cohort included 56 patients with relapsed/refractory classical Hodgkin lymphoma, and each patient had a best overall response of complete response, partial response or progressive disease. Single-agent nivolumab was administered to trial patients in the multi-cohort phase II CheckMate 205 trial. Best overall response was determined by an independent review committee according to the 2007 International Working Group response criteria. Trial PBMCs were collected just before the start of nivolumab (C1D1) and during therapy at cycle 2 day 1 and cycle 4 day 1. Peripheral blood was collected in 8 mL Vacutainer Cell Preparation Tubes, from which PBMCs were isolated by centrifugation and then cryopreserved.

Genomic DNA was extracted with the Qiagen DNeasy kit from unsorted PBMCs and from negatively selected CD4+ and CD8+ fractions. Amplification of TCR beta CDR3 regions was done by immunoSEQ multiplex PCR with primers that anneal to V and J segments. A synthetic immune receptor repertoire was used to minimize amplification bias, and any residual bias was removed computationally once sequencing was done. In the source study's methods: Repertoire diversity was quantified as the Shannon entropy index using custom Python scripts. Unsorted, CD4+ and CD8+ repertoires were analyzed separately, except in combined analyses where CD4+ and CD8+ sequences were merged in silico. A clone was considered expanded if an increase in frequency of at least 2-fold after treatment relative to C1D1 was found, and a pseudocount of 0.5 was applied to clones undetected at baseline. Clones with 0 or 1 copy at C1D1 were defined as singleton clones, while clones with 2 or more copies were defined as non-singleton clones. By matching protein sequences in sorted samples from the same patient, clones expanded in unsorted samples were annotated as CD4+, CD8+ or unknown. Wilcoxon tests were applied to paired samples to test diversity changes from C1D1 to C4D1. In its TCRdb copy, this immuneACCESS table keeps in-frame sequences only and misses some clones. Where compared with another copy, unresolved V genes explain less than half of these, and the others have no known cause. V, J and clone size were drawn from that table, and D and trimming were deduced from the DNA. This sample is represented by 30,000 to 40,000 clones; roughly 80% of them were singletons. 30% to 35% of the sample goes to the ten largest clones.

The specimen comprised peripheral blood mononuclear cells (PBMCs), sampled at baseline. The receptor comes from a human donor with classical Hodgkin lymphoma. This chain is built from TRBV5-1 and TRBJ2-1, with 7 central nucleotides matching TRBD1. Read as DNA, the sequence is TGCGCCAGTAAGCCAACAGGGGCCTCCTACAATGAGCAGTTCTTC. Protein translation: CASKPTGASYNEQFF.